Detailed here is one T cell receptor beta chain. Its specific antigen is unknown. There are no base qualities to consult, and no much larger clone falls within one base. The data originate from a study of blood T cell repertoires in COVID-19 (TCRdb year 2020). With respect to the entire study: Samples covering the acute and convalescent phases of COVID-19 were provided by collaborators in the United States, Italy and Spain. The prospective study material was composed of cDNA or gDNA derived from T cells, B-cell-depleted T cells, or PBMCs. Deeply sampled blood TCRbeta repertoires from subjects exposed to, actively infected with, or recovered from COVID-19 were included in the dataset. The repertoires were made available in a free public database intended to serve as a resource for research on the immune response to SARS-CoV-2. The samples were drawn from the first 160 participants of the ongoing ImmuneRACE study and from more than 1,000 subjects provided by 6 global collaborators. A de-identified subject ID, COVID-19 status, age in years and sex were almost always included in the sample metadata. Where available, HLA class I and class II types were taken from metadata supplied by the sample provider and were not determined by assay-based typing.

Beyond this particular receptor, the publication reports: The amount of clinical and demographic metadata varied by source and participant and was provided uncurated.

Trimmed from V: 8 bases; trimmed from J: 1 base; junction bases lacking a gene match: 11. From the cysteine through the phenylalanine, the CDR3 covers 15 amino acids. CDR3 DNA is the only sequence kept; it has 45 bases, read in frame from the first base. The germline V gene encodes CDR1 MGHDK and CDR2 SYGVNS. TCRbeta CDR3 regions were amplified from genomic DNA by means of the immunoSEQ Assay, a bias-controlled multiplex PCR. For the original study's pipeline: Within the assay, amplification of reference gene primers was used to estimate how many nucleated cells each sample contained. To quantify the absolute abundance of each unique TCRbeta CDR3 rearrangement, sequence reads were collapsed and filtered. Productive Simpson clonality was computed per sample as the square root of Simpson's diversity index over productive rearrangements. TCRdb obtained this table from immuneACCESS and retained in-frame rearrangements with V and J assigned. These tables miss some clones; where compared with another copy, unresolved V genes account for less than half of the shortfall, and the remainder is unexplained. Clonal size and the V and J genes are those of that table, whereas D and trimming came from the DNA. The sample table shows about 250,000 clones, and roughly 80% are seen once. The ten largest clonotypes hold 5.5% to 8% of the sample.

Collaborating institutions collected whole blood in K2EDTA tubes following their own protocols. Collaborator samples were shipped for TCRbeta analysis as frozen whole blood, isolated PBMCs, or DNA extracted from either sample type. Sequencing used peripheral blood. The V gene is TRBV25-1 and the J gene is TRBJ2-7, with 7 bases matching TRBD2. This receptor was obtained from a woman aged 60-75 years with active or convalescent COVID-19. The DNA reads TGTGCCAGCTACGAACGAATGCGGGAGTCCTACGAGCAGTACTTC. It specifies CASYERMRESYEQYF.